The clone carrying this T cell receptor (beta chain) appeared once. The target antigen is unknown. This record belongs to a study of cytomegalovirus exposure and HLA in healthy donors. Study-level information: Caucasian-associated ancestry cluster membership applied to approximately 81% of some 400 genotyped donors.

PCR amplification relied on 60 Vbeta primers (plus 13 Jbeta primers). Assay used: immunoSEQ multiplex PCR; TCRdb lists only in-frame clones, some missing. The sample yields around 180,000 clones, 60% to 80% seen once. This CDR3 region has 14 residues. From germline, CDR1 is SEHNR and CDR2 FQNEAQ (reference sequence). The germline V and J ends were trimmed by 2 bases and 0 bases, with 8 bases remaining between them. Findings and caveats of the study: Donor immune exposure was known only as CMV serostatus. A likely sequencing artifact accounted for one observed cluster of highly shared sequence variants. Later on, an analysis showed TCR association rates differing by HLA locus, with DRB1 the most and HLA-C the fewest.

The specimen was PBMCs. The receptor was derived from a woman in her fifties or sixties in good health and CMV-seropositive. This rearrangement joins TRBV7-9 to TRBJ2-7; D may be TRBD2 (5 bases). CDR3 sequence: CASSLRESSYEQYF. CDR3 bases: TGTGCCAGCAGCTTAAGGGAGAGCTCCTACGAGCAGTACTTC.